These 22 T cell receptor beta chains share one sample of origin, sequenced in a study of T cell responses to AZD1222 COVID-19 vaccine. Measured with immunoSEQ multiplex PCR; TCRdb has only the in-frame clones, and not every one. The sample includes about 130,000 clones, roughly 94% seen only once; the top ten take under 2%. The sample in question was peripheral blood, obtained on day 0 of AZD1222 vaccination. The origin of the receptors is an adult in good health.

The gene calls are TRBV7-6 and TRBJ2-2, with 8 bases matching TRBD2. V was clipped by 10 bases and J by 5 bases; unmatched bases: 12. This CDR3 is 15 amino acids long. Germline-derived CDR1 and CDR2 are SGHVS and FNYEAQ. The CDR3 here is CATSPWGGGTGELFF. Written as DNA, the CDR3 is TGTGCCACTTCGCCCTGGGGCGGGGGGACCGGGGAGCTGTTTTTT. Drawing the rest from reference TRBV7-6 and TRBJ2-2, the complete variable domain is GAGVSQSPRYKVTKRGQDVALRCDPISGHVSLYWYRQALGQGPEFLTYFNYEAQQDKSGLPNDRFSAERPEGSISTLTIQRTEQRDSAMYRCATSPWGGGTGELFFGEGSRLTVL.

The CDR3 DNA sequence: TGTGCCAGCAGTTACGCCCTCGGGACAGGGCGCGAGCAGTACTTC. This encodes CASSYALGTGREQYF. J is TRBJ2-7 and V is TRBV6-5, with 9 bases lining up with TRBD1. The CDR3 extends over 15 amino acids. J lost 6 bases, V lost 2 bases, and 8 bases had no gene match. The germline V gene has CDR1 MNHEY and CDR2 SVGAGI.

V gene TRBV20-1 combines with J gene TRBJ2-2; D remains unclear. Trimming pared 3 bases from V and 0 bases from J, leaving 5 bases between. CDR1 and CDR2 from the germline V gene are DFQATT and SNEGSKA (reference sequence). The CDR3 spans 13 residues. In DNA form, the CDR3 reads TGCAGTGCTAGTATACCGAACACCGGGGAGCTGTTTTTT. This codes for CSASIPNTGELFF.

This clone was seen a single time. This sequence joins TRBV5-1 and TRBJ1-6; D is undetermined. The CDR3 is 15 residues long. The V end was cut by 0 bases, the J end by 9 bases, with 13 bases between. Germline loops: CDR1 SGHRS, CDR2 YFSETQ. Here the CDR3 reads CASSLAGVSGSPLHF. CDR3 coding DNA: TGCGCCAGCAGCTTGGCCGGAGTATCGGGTTCACCCCTCCACTTT.

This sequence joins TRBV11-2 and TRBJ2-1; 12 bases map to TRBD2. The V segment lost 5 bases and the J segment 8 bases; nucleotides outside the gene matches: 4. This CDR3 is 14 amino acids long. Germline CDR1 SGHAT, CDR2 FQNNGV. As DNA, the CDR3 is TGTGCCAGCAGCCCCCGGACTAGCGGGGATGAGCAGTTCTTC. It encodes CASSPRTSGDEQFF.

In DNA, the CDR3 is TGTGCCATCAGTGGTTGGGCGGGGGAGTATTTT. This encodes CAISGWAGEYF. The chain is built from TRBV10-3 and TRBJ2-3; 7 bases align to TRBD2. This CDR3 region has 11 residues. CDR1 ENHRY and CDR2 SYGVKD come from the germline V gene. The junction had 5 bases not matched to a gene; V was cut back by 4 bases and J by 13 bases.

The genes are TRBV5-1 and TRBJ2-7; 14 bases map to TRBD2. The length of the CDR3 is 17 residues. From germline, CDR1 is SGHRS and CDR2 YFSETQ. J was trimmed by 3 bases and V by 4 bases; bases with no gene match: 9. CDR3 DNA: TGCGCCAGCAGCGATCGACTAGCGGGGGGGCCGCTCTACGAGCAGTACTTC. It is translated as CASSDRLAGGPLYEQYF.

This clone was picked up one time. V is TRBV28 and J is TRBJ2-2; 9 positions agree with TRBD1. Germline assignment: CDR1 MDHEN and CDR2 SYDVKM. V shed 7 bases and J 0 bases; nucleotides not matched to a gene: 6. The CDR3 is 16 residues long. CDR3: CASIIRDRANTGELFF. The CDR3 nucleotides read TGTGCCAGCATTATCCGGGACAGGGCGAACACCGGGGAGCTGTTTTTT. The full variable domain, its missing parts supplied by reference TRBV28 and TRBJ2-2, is DVKVTQSSRYLVKRTGEKVFLECVQDMDHENMFWYRQDPGLGLRLIYFSYDVKMKEKGDIPEGYSVSREKKERFSLILESASTNQTSMYLCASIIRDRANTGELFFGEGSRLTVL.

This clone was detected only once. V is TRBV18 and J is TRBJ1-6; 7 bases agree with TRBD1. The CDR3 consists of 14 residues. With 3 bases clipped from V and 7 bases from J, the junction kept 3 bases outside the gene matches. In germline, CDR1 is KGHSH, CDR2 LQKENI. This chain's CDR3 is CASSPTGRNSPLHF. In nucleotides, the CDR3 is TGTGCCAGCTCACCGACAGGGCGGAATTCACCCCTCCACTTT.

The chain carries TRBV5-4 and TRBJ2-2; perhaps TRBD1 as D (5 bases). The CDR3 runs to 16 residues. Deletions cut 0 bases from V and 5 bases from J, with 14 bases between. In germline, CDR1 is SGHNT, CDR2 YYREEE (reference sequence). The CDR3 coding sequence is TGTGCCAGCAGCTTGGCAGGGCGGCCAAAAACCGGGGAGCTGTTTTTT. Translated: CASSLAGRPKTGELFF.

CDR3 amino acids: CSFWGDYGYTF. CDR3 sequence (DNA): TGCAGTTTCTGGGGGGACTATGGCTACACCTTC. The chain couples TRBV20-1 to TRBJ1-2; weak D call: TRBD1 (5 bases). Germline V lookup: CDR1 DFQATT, CDR2 SNEGSKA (reference sequence). This CDR3 region has 11 residues. Trimming took off 8 bases at V and 3 bases at J, with 10 bases between the two ends.

The CDR3 region has the DNA TGTGCCAGTAGTATCAGTGGGGGGCAGTTCTTC. Amino acids: CASSISGGQFF. The gene calls are TRBV19 and TRBJ2-1; tentatively, D is TRBD1 or TRBD2 (5 bases each). The CDR3 has 11 residues. Germline V gives CDR1 LNHDA, CDR2 SQIVND (reference sequence). V lost 3 bases, J lost 12 bases, and 9 bases lay in between.

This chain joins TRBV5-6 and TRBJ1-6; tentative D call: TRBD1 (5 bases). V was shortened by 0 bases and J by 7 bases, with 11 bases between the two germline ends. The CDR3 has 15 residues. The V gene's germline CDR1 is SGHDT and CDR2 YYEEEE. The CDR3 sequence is CASSLDGTANSPLHF. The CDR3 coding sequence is TGTGCCAGCAGCTTGGACGGGACCGCGAATTCACCCCTCCACTTT.

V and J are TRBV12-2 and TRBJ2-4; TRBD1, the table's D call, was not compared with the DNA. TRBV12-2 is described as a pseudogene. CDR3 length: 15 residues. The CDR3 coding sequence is TGTGCAAGTCGCCACTTAACAGGGGGCCTTTCCATTCAGTACTTC. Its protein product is CASRHLTGGLSIQYF.

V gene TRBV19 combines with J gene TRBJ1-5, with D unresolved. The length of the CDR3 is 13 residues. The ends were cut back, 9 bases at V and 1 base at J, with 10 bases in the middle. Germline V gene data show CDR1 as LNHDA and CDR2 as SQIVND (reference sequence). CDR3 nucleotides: TGTGCCAGCAATAGTTACAGCAATCAGCCCCAGCATTTT. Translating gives CASNSYSNQPQHF. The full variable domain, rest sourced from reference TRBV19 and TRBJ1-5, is DGGITQSPKYLFRKEGQNVTLSCEQNLNHDAMYWYRQDPGQGLRLIYYSQIVNDFQKGDIAEGYSVSREKKESFPLTVTSAQKNPTAFYLCASNSYSNQPQHFGDGTRLSIL.

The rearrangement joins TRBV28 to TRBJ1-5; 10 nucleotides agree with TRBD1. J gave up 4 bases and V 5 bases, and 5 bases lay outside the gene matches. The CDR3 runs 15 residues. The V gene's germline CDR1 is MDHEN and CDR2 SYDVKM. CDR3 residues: CASSASGQGNQPQHF. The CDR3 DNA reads TGTGCCAGCAGTGCTTCGGGACAGGGGAATCAGCCCCAGCATTTT.

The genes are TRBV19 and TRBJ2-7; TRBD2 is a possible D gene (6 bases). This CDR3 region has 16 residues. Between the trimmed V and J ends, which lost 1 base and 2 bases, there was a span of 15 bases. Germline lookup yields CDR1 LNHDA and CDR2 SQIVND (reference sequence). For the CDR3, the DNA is TGTGCCAGTAGTATAGGGACCGGGACTCAACCCTACGAGCAGTACTTC. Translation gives CASSIGTGTQPYEQYF. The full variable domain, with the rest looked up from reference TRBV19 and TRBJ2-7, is DGGITQSPKYLFRKEGQNVTLSCEQNLNHDAMYWYRQDPGQGLRLIYYSQIVNDFQKGDIAEGYSVSREKKESFPLTVTSAQKNPTAFYLCASSIGTGTQPYEQYFGPGTRLTVT.

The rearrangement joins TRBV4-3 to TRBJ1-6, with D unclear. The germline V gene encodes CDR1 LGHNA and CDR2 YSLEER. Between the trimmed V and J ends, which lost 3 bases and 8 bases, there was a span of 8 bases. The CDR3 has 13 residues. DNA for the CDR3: TGCGCCAGCAGCCAGGAAGAGGATTCACCCCTCCACTTT. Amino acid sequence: CASSQEEDSPLHF.

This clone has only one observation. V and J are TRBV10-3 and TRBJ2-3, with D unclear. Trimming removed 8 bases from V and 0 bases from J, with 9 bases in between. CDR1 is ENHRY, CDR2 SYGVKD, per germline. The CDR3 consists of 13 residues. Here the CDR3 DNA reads TGTGCCATCTCAGGCAAAAGCACAGATACGCAGTATTTT. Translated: CAISGKSTDTQYF.

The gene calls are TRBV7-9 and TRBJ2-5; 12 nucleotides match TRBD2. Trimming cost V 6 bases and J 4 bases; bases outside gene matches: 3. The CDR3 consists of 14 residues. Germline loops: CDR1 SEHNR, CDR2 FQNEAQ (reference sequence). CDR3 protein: CASRQLAGGETQYF. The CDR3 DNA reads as TGTGCCAGCAGACAACTAGCGGGGGGAGAGACCCAGTACTTC.

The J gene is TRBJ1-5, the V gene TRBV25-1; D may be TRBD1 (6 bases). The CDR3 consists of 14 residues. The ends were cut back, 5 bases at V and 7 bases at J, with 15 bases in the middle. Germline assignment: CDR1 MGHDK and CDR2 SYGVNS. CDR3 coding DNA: TGTGCCAGCAGTCCCTCCGGGGGGGCACAGCCCCAGCATTTT. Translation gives CASSPSGGAQPQHF.

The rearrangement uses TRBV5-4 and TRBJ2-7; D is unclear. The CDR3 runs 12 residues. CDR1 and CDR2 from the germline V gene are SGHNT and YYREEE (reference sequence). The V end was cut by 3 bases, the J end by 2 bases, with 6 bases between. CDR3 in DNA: TGTGCCAGCAGCTCGAATCCCTACGAGCAGTACTTC. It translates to CASSSNPYEQYF. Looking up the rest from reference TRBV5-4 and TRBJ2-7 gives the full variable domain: ETGVTQSPTHLIKTRGQQVTLRCSSQSGHNTVSWYQQALGQGPQFIFQYYREEENGRGNFPPRFSGLQFPNYSSELNVNALELDDSALYLCASSSNPYEQYFGPGTRLTVT.